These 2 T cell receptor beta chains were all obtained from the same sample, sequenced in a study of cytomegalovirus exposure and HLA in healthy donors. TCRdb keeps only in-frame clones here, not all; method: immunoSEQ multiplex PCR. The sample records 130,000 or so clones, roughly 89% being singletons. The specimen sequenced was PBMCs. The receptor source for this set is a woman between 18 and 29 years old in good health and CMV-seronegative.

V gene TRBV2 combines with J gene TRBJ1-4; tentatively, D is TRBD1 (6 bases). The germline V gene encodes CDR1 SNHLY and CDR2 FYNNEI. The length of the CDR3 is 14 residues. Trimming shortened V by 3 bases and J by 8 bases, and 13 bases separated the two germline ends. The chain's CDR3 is CASSDVLQGEKLFF. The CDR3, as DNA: TGTGCCAGCAGTGACGTCCTACAGGGAGAAAAACTGTTTTTT.

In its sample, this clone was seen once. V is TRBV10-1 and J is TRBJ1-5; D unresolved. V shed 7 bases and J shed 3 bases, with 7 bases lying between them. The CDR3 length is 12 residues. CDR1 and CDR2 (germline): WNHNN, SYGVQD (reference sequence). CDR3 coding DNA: TGCGCCAGCAACAGAGACAATCAGCCCCAGCATTTT. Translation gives CASNRDNQPQHF.